This T cell receptor (beta chain) was recorded in a study of blood T cell repertoires in COVID-19. Between the trimmed V and J ends, which lost 5 bases and 4 bases, there was a span of 20 bases. The CDR3 spans 16 residues. Looked up from germline, CDR1 is SGHRS and CDR2 is YFSETQ. Residents of approximately 25 US areas, aged roughly 18 to 89 years, made up the participants. Symptom resolution, clearance, or two negative PCRs marked donors in Cohort 3 as recovered. Here immunoSEQ multiplex PCR was the method, and the copy in TCRdb shows in-frame clones only, minus some. The data hold over 250,000 clones, with approximately 90% observed a single time.

Sequencing was performed on PBMCs or T cells enriched from blood (not recorded which). The sequence came from a young woman who had recovered from COVID-19. V gene TRBV5-1 combines with J gene TRBJ2-3, with D possibly being TRBD1 (6 bases). This chain's CDR3 is CASRPSPGVRADTQYF. In nucleotides, the CDR3 is TGCGCCAGCAGACCCTCCCCAGGGGTGCGGGCAGATACGCAGTATTTT.